One and the same sample provided the 25 T cell receptor beta chains below, sequenced in a study of blood T cell repertoires in COVID-19. The protocol was immunoSEQ multiplex PCR, while the TCRdb copy is restricted to in-frame clones and leaves out a portion. The data show roughly 14,000 clones, around 69% seen once. Specimen: peripheral blood. All receptors come from a boy under 10 years old with active or convalescent COVID-19.

The chain couples TRBV7-2 to TRBJ2-5; D ambiguous. This CDR3 is built from 14 residues. Germline values: CDR1 SGHTA, CDR2 FQGNSA. Deletions cut 5 bases from V and 9 bases from J, with 19 bases between. DNA of the CDR3: TGTGCCAGCAGCATGGCGAAGACTCTTCTCGCCCAGTACTTC. Protein: CASSMAKTLLAQYF.

This chain uses TRBV11-2 with TRBJ2-7; TRBD2 is a possible D gene (6 bases). V lost 4 bases and J 1 base, leaving 11 bases between the germline ends. This CDR3 spans 14 amino acids. Germline V gene sequence: CDR1 SGHAT, CDR2 FQNNGV. The CDR3, as DNA: TGTGCCAGCAGCTGGGGTCGGGGGTCCTACGAGCAGTACTTC. It encodes CASSWGRGSYEQYF.

The rearrangement joins TRBV6-5 to TRBJ2-7; 8 positions agree with TRBD2. CDR3 length: 14 amino acids. V shed 4 bases, J shed 6 bases, and the junction held 8 bases outside the gene matches. From germline, CDR1 is MNHEY and CDR2 SVGAGI. This chain's CDR3 is CASSSGGRRREQYF. The CDR3 coding sequence is TGTGCCAGCAGTTCGGGCGGGAGGCGGCGCGAGCAGTACTTC.

This clone has just a few counts. This sequence joins TRBV19 and TRBJ1-1, with D possibly TRBD1 on 6 matching bases. CDR3 length: 15 residues. V lost 2 bases and J lost 1, with 11 bases in between. Germline loops: CDR1 LNHDA, CDR2 SQIVND (reference sequence). Here the CDR3 reads CASSIKTGSNTEAFF. In DNA, the CDR3 is TGTGCCAGTAGTATAAAAACAGGGTCGAACACTGAAGCTTTCTTT.

The chain carries TRBV6-1 and TRBJ2-1, with D possibly TRBD1 on 6 matching bases. V shed 4 bases and J shed 3 bases, with 13 bases lying between them. CDR1 and CDR2 from the germline V gene are MNHNS and SASEGT. The CDR3 has 15 amino acids. The CDR3 region is CASSGRDKHYNEQFF. CDR3 nucleotides: TGTGCCAGCAGTGGCCGGGACAAGCACTACAATGAGCAGTTCTTC.

V gene TRBV2 combines with J gene TRBJ1-5; a weak D match, TRBD1 (6 bases). The V gene lost 6 bases and the J gene lost 5 bases, with 14 bases spanning the gap. This CDR3 comprises 14 residues. Germline CDR1 is SNHLY and CDR2 is FYNNEI. CDR3: CASRPRDTDQPQHF. DNA of the CDR3: TGTGCCAGCAGGCCCCGGGACACCGATCAGCCCCAGCATTTT.

This chain connects TRBV27 to TRBJ2-3, with TRBD2 matching over 10 bases. This CDR3 spans 16 amino acids. The ends lost 0 bases at V and 3 bases at J; junction bases unmatched: 3. Germline CDR1 MNHEY, CDR2 SMNVEV (reference sequence). CDR3 DNA sequence: TGTGCCAGCAGTTTATCTATAGCGGGAGGAACAGATACGCAGTATTTT. This sequence encodes CASSLSIAGGTDTQYF.

The rearrangement joins TRBV4-2 to TRBJ1-2, with 8 positions matching TRBD1. The germline gives CDR1 LGHNA, CDR2 YNFKEQ. The CDR3 covers 15 residues. V lost 3 bases, J lost 5 bases, and 8 bases stayed unmatched. The DNA of the CDR3 is TGTGCCAGCAGCCAGGGGGGACAGGAGCGTTATGGCTACACCTTC. This sequence encodes CASSQGGQERYGYTF.

In DNA form, the CDR3 reads TGTGCCATCAGTGAGTCGAATGCCCACGGGCCCCTCCACTTT. Translated, it gives CAISESNAHGPLHF. J is TRBJ1-6 and V is TRBV10-3; D ambiguous. Germline V gives CDR1 ENHRY, CDR2 SYGVKD. This CDR3 spans 14 amino acids. Between the trimmed V and J ends, which lost 0 bases and 13 bases, there was a span of 13 bases.

This clone was counted a single time. The genes are TRBV27 and TRBJ2-7; 7 positions agree with TRBD2. This CDR3 has 17 residues. The germline V gene encodes CDR1 MNHEY and CDR2 SMNVEV (reference sequence). The junction had 13 bases not matched to a gene; V was cut back by 2 bases and J by 3 bases. CDR3 coding DNA: TGTGCCAGCAGTTTAATTCTCCCTAGCGGAGGAAACTACGAGCAGTACTTC. Translated, it gives CASSLILPSGGNYEQYF.

This chain uses TRBV9 with TRBJ2-3, with 10 bases fitting TRBD2. Losses at the gene ends were 0 bases for V and 7 bases for J; bases not matched to a gene: 11. The CDR3 extends over 17 amino acids. In germline, CDR1 is SGDLS, CDR2 YYNGEE. The CDR3 DNA reads TGTGCCAGCAGCGTAGGTGGCAGCGGGGGGGCGAAAAATACGCAGTATTTT. Encoded protein: CASSVGGSGGAKNTQYF.

This clone showed up just once. The rearrangement uses TRBV2 and TRBJ2-1; a possible D gene is TRBD1 (5 bases). This CDR3 region has 14 residues. V was cut by 8 bases and J by 3 bases, with 14 bases left in between. Germline CDR1 reads SNHLY; CDR2 reads FYNNEI. The CDR3, as DNA: TGTGCCAGCCCGCAGGGCCCCTTCTACAATGAGCAGTTCTTC. Its protein is CASPQGPFYNEQFF.

The chain is built from TRBV7-9 and TRBJ1-2; 8 bases agree with TRBD1. The CDR3 has 12 amino acids. V was clipped by 6 bases and J by 6 bases; unmatched bases: 3. Per the germline V gene, CDR1 is SEHNR and CDR2 is FQNEAQ (reference sequence). CDR3: CASSGQGNGYTF. CDR3 bases: TGTGCCAGCAGTGGACAGGGAAATGGCTACACCTTC.

The CDR3 nucleotides are TGTGCCAGCAGTTGGACTAGCGGGTACAATGAGCAGTTCTTC. Translation: CASSWTSGYNEQFF. The gene calls are TRBV6-5 and TRBJ2-1, with TRBD2 identical over 11 bases. Trimming took 4 bases from V and 4 from J; bases not matched to a gene: 0. Germline CDR1 MNHEY, CDR2 SVGAGI. The CDR3 has 14 residues.

CDR3 nucleotides: TGTGCCATCAGCACTAGCGGGGGGAGTGGGGAGACCCAGTACTTC. This codes for CAISTSGGSGETQYF. The J gene is TRBJ2-5, the V gene TRBV10-3, with 12 nucleotides matching TRBD2. This CDR3 region has 15 residues. CDR1 is ENHRY and CDR2 is SYGVKD in the germline V gene. With 6 bases clipped from V and 5 bases from J, the junction kept 7 bases outside the gene matches.

The V gene is TRBV27, the J gene TRBJ1-2, with TRBD1 matching over 11 bases. V gave up 5 bases and J gave up 7 bases; unmatched junction bases: 6. The germline CDR1 and CDR2 sequences are MNHEY and SMNVEV (reference sequence). This CDR3 is built from 14 residues. CDR3 loop: CASSLGQGASGYTF. The CDR3 coding sequence is TGTGCCAGCAGTCTCGGACAGGGGGCATCTGGCTACACCTTC.

This clone showed up just a few times. The V and J genes are TRBV5-1 and TRBJ1-5, with D maybe TRBD1 (5 bases). Trimming removed 4 bases at V and 9 bases at J, with 14 bases between. This CDR3 is built from 13 residues. Germline V lookup: CDR1 SGHRS, CDR2 YFSETQ. The CDR3 here is CASSAGLNGPQHF. The CDR3 DNA is TGCGCCAGCAGCGCGGGACTTAATGGGCCCCAGCATTTT.

The chain employs TRBV6-5 and TRBJ2-3, with D maybe TRBD2 (5 bases). The CDR3 contains 13 residues. The V and J ends lost 7 bases and 1 base respectively, with 9 bases between them. Per germline, CDR1 MNHEY and CDR2 SVGAGI. Here the CDR3 DNA reads TGTGCCAGCACAGCGGTGGGCACAGATACGCAGTATTTT. This codes for CASTAVGTDTQYF.

This chain connects TRBV6-1 to TRBJ1-3; perhaps TRBD1 as D (5 bases). V dropped 0 bases and J dropped 1 base, with 13 bases sitting between them. This CDR3 is 17 amino acids long. CDR1 and CDR2 from the germline V gene are MNHNS and SASEGT. DNA of the CDR3: TGTGCCAGCAGTGAAGCGCACGGGGGAAGTTCTGGAAACACCATATATTTT. Residues: CASSEAHGGSSGNTIYF.

The chain uses TRBV6-5 and TRBJ2-2; 10 bases align to TRBD2. CDR3 length: 14 amino acids. Per the germline V gene, CDR1 is MNHEY and CDR2 is SVGAGI. V shed 7 bases, J shed 8 bases, and the junction held 7 bases outside the gene matches. The CDR3 DNA reads TGTGCCAGCAAAGCGGGAGGGTTTGGGGGGGAGCTGTTTTTT. It is translated as CASKAGGFGGELFF.

This clone was detected only once. V and J are TRBV29-1 and TRBJ1-2, with 8 positions matching TRBD1. Looked up from germline, CDR1 is SQVTM and CDR2 is ANQGSEA. CDR3 length: 14 residues. V trimming: 0 bases; J trimming: 2 bases; junction bases outside the gene matches: 2. The CDR3 protein is CSVEDQGANYGYTF. The CDR3 coding sequence is TGCAGCGTTGAAGATCAGGGGGCCAACTATGGCTACACCTTC.

The gene calls are TRBV30 and TRBJ1-1, with TRBD1 identical over 7 bases. V gave up 3 bases and J gave up 0 bases; unmatched junction bases: 4. Germline lookup yields CDR1 GTSNPN and CDR2 SVGIG (reference sequence). The CDR3 length is 14 residues. The CDR3 here is CAWRMGQLNTEAFF. The CDR3 region has the DNA TGTGCCTGGAGAATGGGACAGTTGAACACTGAAGCTTTCTTT.

This clone showed up just a few times. The V gene is TRBV11-3, the J gene TRBJ2-1, with D possibly being TRBD2 (5 bases). The CDR3 consists of 15 residues. Looked up from germline, CDR1 is SGHNT and CDR2 is YENEEA. V was pared by 5 bases and J by 2 bases, with 13 bases between. CDR3 protein: CASSILASPYNEQFF. CDR3 coding DNA: TGTGCCAGCAGCATTTTAGCTAGCCCCTACAATGAGCAGTTCTTC.

The V call is TRBV29-1, the J call TRBJ1-2; 8 bases map to TRBD1. The V gene's germline CDR1 is SQVTM and CDR2 ANQGSEA. The CDR3 contains 15 residues. The junction had 9 bases not matched to a gene; V was cut back by 4 bases and J by 2 bases. CDR3 amino acids: CSVGVGQGSNYGYTF. DNA for the CDR3: TGCAGCGTTGGGGTAGGACAGGGTAGCAACTATGGCTACACCTTC.

This clone was found a few times. The chain uses TRBV4-1 and TRBJ1-5; the D is unclear. This CDR3 is built from 13 residues. From germline, CDR1 is MGHRA and CDR2 YSYEKL. Trimming shortened V by 3 bases and J by 9 bases, and 12 bases separated the two germline ends. The CDR3 loop is CASSQQEGVPQHF. CDR3 nucleotides: TGCGCCAGCAGCCAGCAAGAGGGAGTGCCCCAGCATTTT.